The 22 T cell receptor beta chains listed next were all sequenced from one sample in a study of blood T cell repertoires in COVID-19. Profiled with immunoSEQ multiplex PCR; TCRdb holds only in-frame clones, not every one. The sample consists of 150,000 to 200,000 clones, about 83% of them appearing once. Input material: peripheral blood. Receptor source: a woman in her sixties or seventies with COVID-19, enrolled during active disease.

J is TRBJ1-5 and V is TRBV11-2; weak D call: TRBD1 (5 bases). The V end was cut by 0 bases, the J end by 5 bases, with 11 bases between. CDR1 and CDR2 (germline): SGHAT, FQNNGV. The CDR3 is made up of 15 amino acids. The CDR3: CASSLDGRVDQPQHF. In DNA form, the CDR3 reads TGTGCCAGCAGCTTAGACGGCAGGGTTGATCAGCCCCAGCATTTT.

The chain carries TRBV10-3 and TRBJ2-7, with 7 nucleotides matching TRBD2. This CDR3 is built from 13 residues. V gave up 11 bases and J gave up 0 bases; unmatched junction bases: 7. CDR1 and CDR2 from the germline V gene are ENHRY and SYGVKD. CDR3 residues: CAGGDDRSYEQYF. CDR3 coding DNA: TGTGCCGGGGGGGACGACCGCTCCTACGAGCAGTACTTC.

This clone was observed a handful of times. The chain uses TRBV15 and TRBJ1-5, with D unresolved. The germline V gene encodes CDR1 LNHNV and CDR2 YYDKDF (reference sequence). V lost 0 bases and J 6 bases, leaving 15 bases between the germline ends. This CDR3 is built from 16 residues. The CDR3 region has the DNA TGTGCCACCAGCAGAGAGACCCCAGCGTCCGCTCAGCCCCAGCATTTT. Its protein product is CATSRETPASAQPQHF.

This rearrangement joins TRBV14 to TRBJ1-6; 8 bases align to TRBD1. V dropped 3 bases and J dropped 11; count of bases not matched to a gene: 9. The CDR3 has 15 residues. The germline gives CDR1 SGHDN, CDR2 FVKESK. In nucleotides, the CDR3 is TGTGCCAGCAGCCATTCGACAGGGGCGGGAACACCCCTCCACTTT. It encodes CASSHSTGAGTPLHF.

This clone was seen more than once but under ten times. The chain combines TRBV11-2 with TRBJ1-1; the match to TRBD1 covers 9 bases. The CDR3 is made up of 15 amino acids. Trimming removed 2 bases from V and 6 bases from J; junction bases left unmatched: 7. Germline V CDR1 and CDR2: SGHAT, FQNNGV. CDR3 DNA sequence: TGTGCCAGCAGCTTATCTGACAGGGGGTTCGCTGAAGCTTTCTTT. As protein: CASSLSDRGFAEAFF. The whole variable domain, remainder taken from reference TRBV11-2 and TRBJ1-1, is EAGVAQSPRYKIIEKRQSVAFWCNPISGHATLYWYQQILGQGPKLLIQFQNNGVVDDSQLPKDRFSAERLKGVDSTLKIQPAKLEDSAVYLCASSLSDRGFAEAFFGQGTRLTVV.

The V call is TRBV6-5, the J call TRBJ2-3; 7 bases align to TRBD2. The V gene's germline CDR1 is MNHEY and CDR2 SVGAGI. V gave up 8 bases and J gave up 2 bases; unmatched junction bases: 10. The CDR3 extends over 15 amino acids. The CDR3 reads CASSRAGRDTDTQYF. CDR3 nucleotide sequence: TGTGCCAGCTCCCGAGCGGGACGCGACACAGATACGCAGTATTTT.

This chain links TRBV3-1 (or the pseudogene TRBV3-2) with TRBJ2-1; 7 bases line up with TRBD1. The CDR3 spans 15 residues. In germline, CDR1 is LGHDT, CDR2 YNNKEL (reference sequence). J lost 3 bases, V lost 1 base, and 3 bases had no gene match. CDR3 amino acids: CASSQGTGDYNEQFF. CDR3 nucleotides: TGTGCCAGCAGCCAAGGGACAGGAGACTACAATGAGCAGTTCTTC.

The V and J genes are TRBV18 and TRBJ1-2; 10 positions match TRBD1. Looked up from germline, CDR1 is KGHSH and CDR2 is LQKENI. This CDR3 is built from 16 residues. V trimming: 5 bases; J trimming: 1 base; junction bases outside the gene matches: 7. Here the CDR3 reads CASSETGGVRNYGYTF. CDR3 in DNA: TGTGCCAGCTCAGAGACAGGGGGCGTCCGTAACTATGGCTACACCTTC.

Points on this clone: At the DNA level, this CDR3 is encoded by other sequences in the same sample as well. This chain joins TRBV20-1 and TRBJ1-2, with 9 bases matching TRBD1. This CDR3 comprises 13 residues. Germline CDR1 reads DFQATT; CDR2 reads SNEGSKA (reference sequence). J lost 5 bases, V lost 3 bases, and 4 bases had no gene match. CDR3 region: CSASPGQGYGYTF. The DNA of the CDR3 is TGCAGTGCTAGTCCCGGACAGGGGTATGGCTACACCTTC.

The chain is built from TRBV12-3 or TRBV12-4 and TRBJ1-2; D may be TRBD1 (5 bases). This CDR3 has 13 amino acids. Trimming removed 2 bases from V and 3 bases from J, with 7 bases in between. CDR3 sequence reads: CASSLTGDYGYTF. The CDR3 nucleotides read TGTGCCAGCAGTTTAACAGGAGACTATGGCTACACCTTC.

This chain connects TRBV3-1 (or the pseudogene TRBV3-2) to TRBJ2-3, with D perhaps TRBD2 (6 bases). CDR3 length: 16 amino acids. Germline CDR1 and CDR2: LGHDT and YNNKEL (reference sequence). V was pared by 4 bases and J by 0 bases, with 14 bases between. CDR3 nucleotide sequence: TGTGCCAGCAGCCCCCACGGGAGCTCCAGCACAGATACGCAGTATTTT. Its protein product is CASSPHGSSSTDTQYF.

On this clone: Other nucleotide sequences in the sample specify the same CDR3. V is TRBV19 and J is TRBJ2-1; the D gene is possibly TRBD2 (5 bases). The CDR3 has 14 residues. In germline, CDR1 is LNHDA, CDR2 SQIVND (reference sequence). V dropped 3 bases and J dropped 4 bases, with 10 bases sitting between them. The CDR3 here is CASSMRGSYNEQFF. The DNA of the CDR3 is TGTGCCAGTAGTATGCGCGGGTCGTACAATGAGCAGTTCTTC.

V is TRBV18 and J is TRBJ1-5; TRBD1 might be the D (5 bases). The CDR3 has 16 residues. Trimming removed 3 bases from V and 5 bases from J, with 17 bases in between. Per germline, CDR1 KGHSH and CDR2 LQKENI. The CDR3 sequence: CASSPYTDTGDQPQHF. CDR3 DNA: TGTGCCAGCTCACCGTACACCGACACAGGAGATCAGCCCCAGCATTTT.

J is TRBJ2-2 and V is TRBV7-2; 9 bases agree with TRBD2. CDR3 size: 17 residues. Germline V lookup: CDR1 SGHTA, CDR2 FQGNSA. J was trimmed by 7 bases and V by 0 bases; bases with no gene match: 9. In DNA, the CDR3 is TGTGCCAGCAGCTTAGCGCTCTCTAGCGGGATCGGCGGGGAGCTGTTTTTT. Protein: CASSLALSSGIGGELFF.

This chain links TRBV11-2 with TRBJ1-2, with a tentative D call TRBD1 (6 bases). The CDR3 contains 14 residues. V was shortened by 1 base and J by 8 bases, with 14 bases between the two germline ends. CDR1 and CDR2 (germline): SGHAT, FQNNGV. CDR3 sequence: CASSLGLQGDGYTF. The CDR3 bases are TGTGCCAGCAGCTTAGGCTTACAGGGAGACGGCTACACCTTC.

This clone was found a few times. This chain joins TRBV4-1 and TRBJ2-7, with TRBD1 matching over 10 bases. The CDR3 has 16 amino acids. Germline V gives CDR1 MGHRA, CDR2 YSYEKL. With V trimmed by 2 bases and J by 5 bases, 9 bases remained unmatched. As DNA, the CDR3 is TGCGCCAGCAGCCAAAGATTTCGACAGGGGGCCGACGAGCAGTACTTC. Its translation: CASSQRFRQGADEQYF.

This clone appeared once. The chain carries TRBV28 and TRBJ2-2; the D gene is possibly TRBD1 (6 bases). The germline gives CDR1 MDHEN, CDR2 SYDVKM. This CDR3 is built from 11 residues. Trimming removed 3 bases at V and 13 bases at J, with 9 bases between. In DNA form, the CDR3 reads TGTGCCAGCAGTTTGGGCAGGGGGCTGTTTTTT. Translating gives CASSLGRGLFF.

This clone was observed a single time. This chain links TRBV20-1 with TRBJ2-1; maybe TRBD2 (8 bases). This CDR3 region has 16 residues. Germline assignment: CDR1 DFQATT and CDR2 SNEGSKA (reference sequence). Deletions cut 3 bases from V and 4 bases from J, with 19 bases between. The CDR3 reads CSASDTGGGLYNEQFF. Here the CDR3 DNA reads TGCAGTGCTAGTGATACGGGAGGGGGCCTTTACAATGAGCAGTTCTTC.

The rearrangement joins TRBV5-4 to TRBJ1-2, with 11 bases identical to TRBD1. The V segment lost 0 bases and the J segment 8 bases; nucleotides outside the gene matches: 6. The CDR3 runs to 15 residues. Germline V CDR1 and CDR2: SGHNT, YYREEE (reference sequence). CDR3 amino acids: CASSLVGQGAWGYTF. CDR3 coding DNA: TGTGCCAGCAGCTTGGTAGGACAGGGGGCCTGGGGCTACACCTTC. The variable domain in full, with the rest retrieved from reference TRBV5-4 and TRBJ1-2, is ETGVTQSPTHLIKTRGQQVTLRCSSQSGHNTVSWYQQALGQGPQFIFQYYREEENGRGNFPPRFSGLQFPNYSSELNVNALELDDSALYLCASSLVGQGAWGYTFGSGTRLTVV.

In this sample, this clone turned up once. This rearrangement joins TRBV11-2 to TRBJ2-5; TRBD1 matches 12 bases. Germline CDR1 reads SGHAT; CDR2 reads FQNNGV. The CDR3 spans 18 residues. The V gene end was trimmed by 5 bases and the J gene end by 0 bases; junction bases not matched to a gene: 10. CDR3 nucleotides: TGTGCCAGCAGCGCAATACCTGGGACAGGGGGCAACCAAGAGACCCAGTACTTC. The encoded protein is CASSAIPGTGGNQETQYF.

CDR3 sequence reads: CASSQDTRGGNSPLHF. Written as DNA, the CDR3 is TGCGCCAGCAGCCAAGATACAAGAGGCGGTAATTCACCCCTCCACTTT. The chain recombines TRBV4-3 with TRBJ1-6; D call uncertain. Trimming took off 0 bases at V and 6 bases at J, with 12 bases between the two ends. The CDR3 is 16 amino acids. Germline CDR1 is LGHNA and CDR2 is YSLEER.

The rearrangement uses TRBV19 and TRBJ1-1; 10 positions match TRBD1. The CDR3 covers 15 residues. V gave up 4 bases and J gave up 4 bases; unmatched junction bases: 6. Germline CDR1 and CDR2: LNHDA and SQIVND (reference sequence). As DNA, the CDR3 is TGTGCCAGTAGTACCCCAGACAGGGGGCCCACTGAAGCTTTCTTT. Its protein is CASSTPDRGPTEAFF.